The next 27 T cell receptor beta chains were all read from a single sample in a study of metastatic and nonmetastatic thyroid tumors. Thyroid surgery was performed in patients who had received no treatment beforehand. TCRdb reanalyzed the PCR reads via MiXCR. The sample includes some 6,800 clones, around a third of them seen just once. The sequenced sample was adjacent normal tissue. These receptors came from a female donor with papillary thyroid cancer or a benign thyroid nodule (not recorded which). Some clones in this sample may be carry-over from other donors' samples.

This clone turned up a few times. The chain joins TRBV28 to TRBJ1-1; D not certain. Trimming stripped 6 bases from V and 4 bases from J, with 15 bases between. From germline, CDR1 is MDHEN and CDR2 SYDVKM. This CDR3 is built from 14 residues. The CDR3 here is CASSLRVLGTEAFF. The CDR3 bases are TGTGCCAGCAGCTTAAGGGTTTTGGGCACTGAAGCTTTCTTT.

The V call is TRBV6-1, the J call TRBJ2-1, with 7 bases matching TRBD2. The V and J ends lost 1 base and 3 bases, in that order; junction bases with no gene match: 0. The CDR3 extends over 14 amino acids. The germline V gene encodes CDR1 MNHNS and CDR2 SASEGT. The CDR3 DNA sequence: TGTGCCAGCAGTGAAGGGACTAGCTACAATGAGCAGTTCTTC. This sequence encodes CASSEGTSYNEQFF.

This clone showed up just a few times. The chain links TRBV12-3 or TRBV12-4 to TRBJ1-1; a possible D gene is TRBD1 (5 bases). There are 13 residues in the CDR3. V was shortened by 8 bases and J by 5 bases, with 15 bases between the two germline ends. The CDR3 bases are TGTGCCAGCGGGGGGTCAGGACCAACTGAAGCTTTCTTT. Its protein product is CASGGSGPTEAFF.

This clone appeared a single time. V and J are TRBV5-1 and TRBJ1-5; D is undetermined. The V and J ends lost 0 bases and 0 bases respectively, with 1 base between them. CDR1 is SGHRS, CDR2 YFSETQ, per germline. The CDR3 is 13 amino acids. CDR3 amino acids: CASSLGSNQPQHF. For the CDR3, the DNA is TGCGCCAGCAGCTTGGGTAGCAATCAGCCCCAGCATTTT.

Relative to its sample, this clone is large (0.1 to 1%). The V and J genes are TRBV2 and TRBJ1-2; 9 bases agree with TRBD1. The CDR3 totals 13 residues. The junction had 7 bases not matched to a gene; V was cut back by 7 bases and J by 7 bases. Germline CDR1 and CDR2: SNHLY and FYNNEI. The CDR3 DNA is TGTGCCAGCACCATACAGGGGGCCGGTGGCTACACCTTC. Amino acid sequence: CASTIQGAGGYTF.

As for this clone: Without the conserved terminal phenylalanine or tryptophan, this CDR3 likely stems from a read error. No DNA is shown, since the ends of the CDR3 on it are uncertain; the CDR3 is the one TCRdb lists. The chain recombines TRBV27 with TRBJ2-6; the DNA was not compared with TRBD2, the D call given in the table. The CDR3 is 17 amino acids long, termini counted. Germline V gene lookup returns CDR1 MNHEY and CDR2 SMNVEV (reference sequence). CDR3 sequence reads: CASSSVRSSSGANVLTC.

V and J are TRBV5-6 and TRBJ1-4; D remains unclear. The V and J ends lost 1 base and 8 bases respectively, with 12 bases between them. Germline V gene lookup returns CDR1 SGHDT and CDR2 YYEEEE. CDR3 size: 14 residues. The CDR3 here is CASSLSQDVEKLFF. The CDR3 DNA sequence: TGTGCCAGCAGCTTGTCCCAGGACGTGGAAAAACTGTTTTTT.

There are many counts of this clone. This chain uses TRBV20-1 with TRBJ2-3; 14 positions match TRBD2. The V segment lost 6 bases and the J segment 8 bases; nucleotides outside the gene matches: 4. The CDR3 loop spans 13 amino acids. Germline values: CDR1 DFQATT, CDR2 SNEGSKA (reference sequence). CDR3 protein: CSAKTSGRGTQYF. In DNA, the CDR3 is TGCAGTGCAAAGACTAGCGGGAGGGGTACGCAGTATTTT.

The chain has TRBV6-1 and TRBJ2-6; weak D call: TRBD1 (6 bases). Per the germline V gene, CDR1 is MNHNS and CDR2 is SASEGT. The CDR3 sequence is 17 residues long. The ends were cut back, 9 bases at V and 4 bases at J, with 22 bases in the middle. Written as DNA, the CDR3 is TGTGCCAGTGAACTCCGGACAGTTTTATCCGGGGCCAACGTCCTGACTTTC. It is translated as CASELRTVLSGANVLTF.

The chain recombines TRBV7-3 with TRBJ2-2; D may be TRBD2 (6 bases). Per germline, CDR1 SGHTA and CDR2 FQGTGA. The V end was cut by 5 bases, the J end by 6 bases, with 16 bases between. This CDR3 region has 15 residues. The CDR3 bases are TGTGCCAGCAGCCAAATGGGTGGAGGGCCCGGGGAGCTGTTTTTT. It encodes CASSQMGGGPGELFF.

The chain links TRBV5-1 to TRBJ2-3; perhaps TRBD1 as D (5 bases). The CDR3 is 15 residues long. The ends were cut back, 4 bases at V and 0 bases at J, with 12 bases in the middle. CDR1 is SGHRS and CDR2 is YFSETQ in the germline V gene. CDR3 residues: CASSTTGASTDTQYF. The CDR3 region has the DNA TGCGCCAGCAGCACTACAGGTGCTAGCACAGATACGCAGTATTTT.

The V call is TRBV6-4, the J call TRBJ2-1; TRBD2 matches at 13 bases. The CDR3 loop spans 17 amino acids. The germline V gene encodes CDR1 MRHNA and CDR2 SNTAGT. The J segment lost 4 bases and the V segment lost 5 bases, leaving 8 bases of the junction unmatched. CDR3 sequence reads: CASSSLGTSGIYNEQFF. The CDR3 DNA is TGTGCCAGCAGTTCCCTCGGGACTAGCGGGATATACAATGAGCAGTTCTTC.

On this clone itself: One junction end does not reproduce the germline sequence, and a read error may be involved. This sequence joins TRBV6-2 or TRBV6-3 and TRBJ1-1; D is undetermined. Germline V CDR1 and CDR2: MNHEY, SVGEGT. This CDR3 is 14 amino acids long. The CDR3 DNA sequence: TGTGACAGCAGTTCGCCAGGATTCAACACTCAAGCTTTCTTT. This sequence encodes CDSSSPGFNTQAFF.

There are many counts of this clone. This CDR3 is missing its conserved last phenylalanine or tryptophan, likely due to a read error. The DNA is left out, because the CDR3 cannot be placed on it with certainty; the CDR3 is given as TCRdb lists it. The gene calls are TRBV9 and TRBJ2-2; the table assigns TRBD1, which was not confirmed against the DNA. CDR1 and CDR2 from the germline V gene are SGDLS and YYNGEE. The length of the CDR3 is 9 amino acids, counting both ends. Here the CDR3 reads CASSGGGQG.

The chain uses TRBV3-1 and TRBJ2-3; TRBD2 matches 8 bases. The CDR3 loop spans 13 amino acids. The germline V gene encodes CDR1 LGHDT and CDR2 YNNKEL (reference sequence). Germline trimming cut 8 bases from V and 1 base from J; bases unmatched to any gene: 2. CDR3 nucleotides: TGTGCCAGCCTTAGCGGGGGCACAGATACGCAGTATTTT. Translation gives CASLSGGTDTQYF.

Regarding this clone: A read error may account for a junction end that differs from germline. The CDR3 is CASRANFAGQGITGNTIYF. As DNA, the CDR3 is TGTGCCAGCAGAGCCAATTTCGCGGGACAGGGAATAACTGGGAACACCATATATTTT. V and J are TRBV11-2 and TRBJ1-3; 9 nucleotides agree with TRBD1. CDR1 and CDR2 (germline): SGHAT, FQNNGV. This CDR3 has 19 amino acids.

The sample holds a few counts of this clone. The rearrangement joins TRBV20-1 to TRBJ1-5; D gene ambiguous. Trimming stripped 4 bases from V and 0 bases from J, with 10 bases between. The length of the CDR3 is 14 residues. In germline, CDR1 is DFQATT, CDR2 SNEGSKA (reference sequence). Here the CDR3 reads CSATSEASNQPQHF. The CDR3 DNA reads as TGCAGTGCTACCTCAGAAGCTAGCAATCAGCCCCAGCATTTT.

The chain is built from TRBV28 and TRBJ1-1; 8 bases are a match to TRBD1. V was pared by 6 bases and J by 4 bases, with 10 bases of the junction left unmatched. This CDR3 spans 15 amino acids. From germline, CDR1 is MDHEN and CDR2 SYDVKM. CDR3 in amino acids: CASRETGGAFTEAFF. As DNA, the CDR3 is TGTGCCAGCAGGGAAACAGGGGGGGCTTTCACTGAAGCTTTCTTT.

V and J are TRBV5-1 and TRBJ2-6; D gene uncertain. The V and J ends lost 3 bases and 0 bases respectively, with 7 bases between them. The germline gives CDR1 SGHRS, CDR2 YFSETQ. The CDR3 is 15 amino acids. DNA of the CDR3: TGCGCCAGCAGCTCGGGCATCTCTGGGGCCAACGTCCTGACTTTC. As protein: CASSSGISGANVLTF.

The chain has TRBV6-4 and TRBJ2-7, with 8 bases matching TRBD1. This CDR3 is built from 19 residues. Trimming cost V 4 bases and J 0 bases; bases outside gene matches: 17. CDR1 is MRHNA, CDR2 SNTAGT, per germline. The CDR3 here is CASSGWTGFNSIRSYEQYF. Written as DNA, the CDR3 is TGTGCCAGCAGTGGCTGGACAGGGTTCAATAGTATTCGCTCCTACGAGCAGTACTTC.

In this sample, this clone is medium-sized. The chain is built from TRBV20-1 and TRBJ1-1, with a possible D match to TRBD1 (6 bases). V lost 0 bases and J lost 0, with 14 bases in between. The CDR3 is 16 residues long. Germline CDR1 and CDR2: DFQATT and SNEGSKA (reference sequence). CDR3 loop: CSARDTGQLMNTEAFF. The CDR3 bases are TGCAGTGCTAGAGATACAGGACAGCTCATGAACACTGAAGCTTTCTTT.

On this clone: A junction boundary mismatches the germline segment, possibly from a read error. CDR3 sequence: CASSRLPGQNTGELLF. For the CDR3, the DNA is TGTGCCAGCAGCCGACTCCCGGGACAGAACACCGGTGAGCTGCTTTTT. The chain joins TRBV3-1 to TRBJ2-2; TRBD1 matches at 7 bases. The CDR3 sequence is 16 residues long. Germline assignment: CDR1 LGHDT and CDR2 YNNKEL (reference sequence).

The rearrangement links TRBV6-1 to TRBJ2-6; the match to TRBD1 covers 11 bases. V shed 8 bases, J shed 4 bases, and the junction held 10 bases outside the gene matches. This CDR3 is built from 17 residues. Germline CDR1 reads MNHNS; CDR2 reads SASEGT. CDR3 bases: TGTGCCAGCGGATCCTTAGGACAGGGGGCCGGGGCCAACGTCCTGACTTTC. The encoded protein is CASGSLGQGAGANVLTF.

This clone occurred once. The chain carries TRBV11-2 and TRBJ2-5; D may be TRBD1 (6 bases). This CDR3 is built from 12 residues. Deletions cut 6 bases from V and 5 bases from J, with 10 bases between. The germline V gene encodes CDR1 SGHAT and CDR2 FQNNGV. The CDR3 DNA reads TGTGCCAGCAGTCCTAGGGGGGAGACCCAGTACTTC. It is translated as CASSPRGETQYF.

This clone was counted only a few times. This chain uses TRBV27 with TRBJ2-7; 7 nucleotides line up with TRBD1. Germline V gives CDR1 MNHEY, CDR2 SMNVEV (reference sequence). This CDR3 has 15 amino acids. With V trimmed by 6 bases and J by 3 bases, 11 bases remained unmatched. CDR3 amino acids: CASRLDRAPDYEQYF. The DNA of the CDR3 is TGTGCCAGCAGGCTAGACAGGGCCCCTGACTACGAGCAGTACTTC.

In its sample, this clone was seen a few times. This chain links TRBV6-1 with TRBJ2-6; tentatively, D is TRBD2 (6 bases). From germline, CDR1 is MNHNS and CDR2 SASEGT. The CDR3 contains 13 residues. V was clipped by 8 bases and J by 2 bases, with 7 bases between them. The CDR3 DNA sequence: TGTGCCAGCGGGAGGACTGGGGCCAACGTCCTGACTTTC. It codes for CASGRTGANVLTF.

Concerning this clone: Other DNA sequences in the sample encode the same CDR3. This chain connects TRBV5-1 to TRBJ2-7; 9 bases map to TRBD2. The CDR3 is made up of 16 amino acids. The germline CDR1 and CDR2 sequences are SGHRS and YFSETQ. The trim removed 0 bases at V and 2 bases at J, leaving 6 bases unmatched. The CDR3 DNA sequence: TGCGCCAGCAGCTTGGTAGCACTAGCGGGTCCCTACGAGCAGTACTTC. Residues: CASSLVALAGPYEQYF.